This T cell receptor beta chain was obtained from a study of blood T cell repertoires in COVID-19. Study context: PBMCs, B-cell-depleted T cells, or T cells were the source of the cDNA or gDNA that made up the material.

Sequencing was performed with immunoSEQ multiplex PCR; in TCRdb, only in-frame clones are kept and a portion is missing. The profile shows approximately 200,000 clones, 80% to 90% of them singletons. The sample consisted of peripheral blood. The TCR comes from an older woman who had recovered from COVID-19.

Here the CDR3 DNA reads TGTGCCAGCAGTACCACGGGGGATGGCTATGGCTACACCTTC. This gives the protein CASSTTGDGYGYTF. V and J are TRBV6-5 and TRBJ1-2; D is perhaps TRBD1 (5 bases). This CDR3 spans 14 amino acids. V dropped 5 bases and J dropped 4 bases, with 14 bases sitting between them. Germline loops: CDR1 MNHEY, CDR2 SVGAGI.